These 26 T cell receptor beta chains came from one sample sequenced in a study of T cells of healthy individuals. TCRdb reprocessed the 5' RACE reads via MiXCR and lists one record per CDR3 protein. The sample consists of 100,000 or so distinct CDR3 sequences, roughly 15% of them appearing once. The source of these receptors is a human donor in good health.

This chain joins TRBV3-1 and TRBJ2-2; no reliable D call. From germline, CDR1 is LGHDT and CDR2 YNNKEL (reference sequence). Deletions cut 1 base from V and 4 bases from J, with 4 bases between. The CDR3 is made up of 13 amino acids. CDR3 in amino acids: CASSQASTGELFF. CDR3 in DNA: TGTGCCAGCAGCCAAGCCAGCACCGGGGAGCTGTTTTTT.

The table lists this clonotype with a few counts. V is TRBV7-9 and J is TRBJ2-7; perhaps TRBD1 as D (6 bases). This CDR3 is built from 15 residues. V was pared by 4 bases and J by 0 bases, with 13 bases between. CDR1 and CDR2 from the germline V gene are SEHNR and FQNEAQ (reference sequence). The CDR3 region has the DNA TGTGCCAGCAGCTCGAGGGACATACCCTCCTACGAGCAGTACTTC. It translates to CASSSRDIPSYEQYF. The full variable domain, with the rest looked up from reference TRBV7-9 and TRBJ2-7, is DTGVSQNPRHKITKRGQNVTFRCDPISEHNRLYWYRQTLGQGPEFLTYFQNEAQLEKSRLLSDRFSAERPKGSFSTLEIQRTEQGDSAMYLCASSSRDIPSYEQYFGPGTRLTVT.

This clonotype came up a few times. This CDR3 is CASNPVAWTDTQYF. CDR3 DNA: TGTGCCAGCAATCCGGTAGCGTGGACAGATACGCAGTATTTT. The genes are TRBV2 and TRBJ2-3; D is possibly TRBD2 (5 bases). The germline gives CDR1 SNHLY, CDR2 FYNNEI. The CDR3 consists of 14 residues. V gave up 7 bases and J gave up 3 bases, with 14 bases separating them.

Details on this clonotype: This clone may be a read error of a much larger clone one base away. The rearrangement links TRBV24-1 to TRBJ2-7; weak D call: TRBD2 (6 bases). Germline-derived CDR1 and CDR2 are KGHDR and SFDVKD. The CDR3 runs to 12 residues. V was pared by 10 bases and J by 2 bases, with 11 bases between. Here the CDR3 reads CATSGQPYEQYF. The CDR3 nucleotides read TGTGCCACTAGCGGACAACCCTACGAGCAGTACTTC.

This clonotype has more than one count but fewer than ten. The rearrangement uses TRBV20-1 and TRBJ2-5; D might be TRBD1 (6 bases). Germline values: CDR1 DFQATT, CDR2 SNEGSKA (reference sequence). V dropped 2 bases and J dropped 5 bases, with 12 bases sitting between them. The CDR3 is 13 residues long. This chain's CDR3 is CSARKWGPETQYF. The DNA of the CDR3 is TGCAGTGCTAGAAAGTGGGGGCCCGAGACCCAGTACTTC.

This clonotype was found a few times. The chain carries TRBV19 and TRBJ1-2; D not certain. The germline V gene encodes CDR1 LNHDA and CDR2 SQIVND (reference sequence). The CDR3 contains 13 residues. Trimming pared 5 bases from V and 2 bases from J, leaving 9 bases between. The CDR3, as DNA: TGTGCCAGTAGTGGCCGGACCAACTATGGCTACACCTTC. This sequence encodes CASSGRTNYGYTF. Complete variable domain (other parts from reference TRBV19 and TRBJ1-2): DGGITQSPKYLFRKEGQNVTLSCEQNLNHDAMYWYRQDPGQGLRLIYYSQIVNDFQKGDIAEGYSVSREKKESFPLTVTSAQKNPTAFYLCASSGRTNYGYTFGSGTRLTVV.

The chain is built from TRBV4-3 and TRBJ1-4; D is possibly TRBD1 (5 bases). Between the trimmed V and J ends, which lost 1 base and 5 bases, there was a span of 11 bases. The germline gives CDR1 LGHNA, CDR2 YSLEER. The CDR3 totals 15 residues. In nucleotides, the CDR3 is TGCGCCAGCAGCCAAGTGTGGAACAGGAATGAAAAACTGTTTTTT. Amino acid sequence: CASSQVWNRNEKLFF.

This clonotype has a single count. The chain uses TRBV4-1 and TRBJ1-4; D gene ambiguous. This CDR3 region has 14 residues. CDR1 is MGHRA, CDR2 YSYEKL, per germline. Between the trimmed V and J ends, which lost 5 bases and 4 bases, there was a span of 11 bases. The CDR3 spells CASSRMVLNEKLFF. The CDR3 region has the DNA TGCGCCAGCAGCAGAATGGTGCTTAATGAAAAACTGTTTTTT.

The chain combines TRBV7-9 with TRBJ2-1, with D unclear. The V end was cut by 8 bases, the J end by 2 bases, with 7 bases between. The CDR3 has 12 amino acids. The V gene's germline CDR1 is SEHNR and CDR2 FQNEAQ (reference sequence). Here the CDR3 reads CASPGPYNEQFF. The CDR3 region has the DNA TGTGCCAGCCCCGGGCCCTACAATGAGCAGTTCTTC.

This chain links TRBV6-6 with TRBJ2-1; a weak D match, TRBD2 (6 bases). The CDR3 spans 13 residues. Looked up from germline, CDR1 is MNHNY and CDR2 is SVGAGI (reference sequence). Trimming pared 7 bases from V and 7 bases from J, leaving 14 bases between. DNA of the CDR3: TGTGCCAGCACGAGCCACCGGGGGAATGAGCAGTTCTTC. This codes for CASTSHRGNEQFF.

The V call is TRBV2, the J call TRBJ2-7; the D is unclear. The CDR3 has 13 amino acids. With 5 bases removed from V and 3 bases from J, the gap between germline ends came to 11 bases. Germline-derived CDR1 and CDR2 are SNHLY and FYNNEI. The CDR3, as DNA: TGTGCCAGCAGTCAGACAAGAAGCTACGAGCAGTACTTC. This sequence encodes CASSQTRSYEQYF.

A few counts support this clonotype. V gene TRBV18 combines with J gene TRBJ2-3; a possible D gene is TRBD2 (5 bases). Deletions cut 0 bases from V and 6 bases from J, with 22 bases between. CDR3 size: 18 residues. Per germline, CDR1 KGHSH and CDR2 LQKENI. CDR3 protein: CASSPPFGTSFLGDTQYF. Here the CDR3 DNA reads TGTGCCAGCTCACCACCTTTCGGAACTAGTTTTCTAGGTGATACGCAGTATTTT.

This clonotype was seen repeatedly, ten times or more. The chain links TRBV7-9 to TRBJ1-1; D possibly corresponds to TRBD1 (6 bases). Germline assignment: CDR1 SEHNR and CDR2 FQNEAQ (reference sequence). The CDR3 runs to 13 residues. Trimming removed 7 bases at V and 6 bases at J, with 15 bases between. CDR3 sequence (DNA): TGTGCCAGCAACATACAGGAGGGGGCTGAAGCTTTCTTT. This translates into CASNIQEGAEAFF.

This clonotype was detected many times. The chain joins TRBV12-5 to TRBJ2-3; no reliable D call. The CDR3 runs 11 residues. Trimming took 5 bases from V and 3 from J, leaving 3 bases between them. Germline values: CDR1 LGHNT, CDR2 FRNRAP. CDR3 sequence reads: CASGQTDTQYF. The CDR3 DNA reads as TGTGCTAGTGGTCAAACAGATACGCAGTATTTT.

Many counts were recorded for this clonotype. This rearrangement joins TRBV7-2 to TRBJ2-1; D call uncertain. Deletions cut 5 bases from V and 9 bases from J, with 14 bases between. The germline gives CDR1 SGHTA, CDR2 FQGNSA. This CDR3 region has 13 residues. CDR3 nucleotides: TGTGCCAGCAGCCCTGCGGTCTCGAGTGAGCAGTTCTTC. It is translated as CASSPAVSSEQFF.

This clonotype was seen many times. The gene calls are TRBV6-4 and TRBJ2-6; 8 bases line up with TRBD1. Trimming removed 5 bases from V and 2 bases from J; junction bases left unmatched: 8. This CDR3 spans 17 amino acids. The germline gives CDR1 MRHNA, CDR2 SNTAGT. CDR3 in DNA: TGTGCCAGCAGTCTTACGGACAGGGACGCTGGGGCCAACGTCCTGACTTTC. As protein: CASSLTDRDAGANVLTF.

Only a few counts were recorded for this clonotype. The chain combines TRBV4-1 with TRBJ2-1, with TRBD2 matching over 11 bases. Germline V gene data show CDR1 as MGHRA and CDR2 as YSYEKL. The CDR3 runs 15 residues. The trim removed 4 bases at V and 3 bases at J, leaving 2 bases unmatched. As DNA, the CDR3 is TGCGCCAGCAGCCGGACTAGCGGGCTCTACAATGAGCAGTTCTTC. Protein: CASSRTSGLYNEQFF.

This clonotype was counted at least ten times. This chain connects TRBV10-3 to TRBJ2-1; 9 bases match TRBD1. The germline V gene encodes CDR1 ENHRY and CDR2 SYGVKD. J lost 7 bases, V lost 6 bases, and 7 bases had no gene match. The length of the CDR3 is 14 residues. The CDR3 region has the DNA TGTGCCATCAGGGCGGGACAGGGATTTAATGAGCAGTTCTTC. Protein: CAIRAGQGFNEQFF.

In this sample, this clonotype turned up a few times. The chain links TRBV4-1 to TRBJ2-3, with 14 bases aligning to TRBD2. The germline V gene has CDR1 MGHRA and CDR2 YSYEKL. The trim removed 5 bases at V and 2 bases at J, leaving 9 bases unmatched. The CDR3 spans 18 residues. CDR3 protein: CASSVQGLAGATTDTQYF. In nucleotides, the CDR3 is TGCGCCAGCAGCGTACAGGGACTAGCGGGGGCGACCACAGATACGCAGTATTTT.

The CDR3 loop is CSKRRTGPENTEAFF. CDR3 coding DNA: TGCAGTAAGAGACGGACAGGGCCAGAGAACACTGAAGCTTTCTTT. This chain uses TRBV20-1 with TRBJ1-1, with TRBD1 identical over 8 bases. V shed 8 bases, J shed 1 base, and the junction held 12 bases outside the gene matches. CDR1 DFQATT and CDR2 SNEGSKA come from the germline V gene (reference sequence). This CDR3 comprises 15 residues.

This sequence joins TRBV7-2 and TRBJ2-1; D gene ambiguous. The V end lost 1 base, the J end lost 9 bases, and 10 bases lay between the germline ends. Germline CDR1 SGHTA, CDR2 FQGNSA. The CDR3 has 13 amino acids. The CDR3, as DNA: TGTGCCAGCAGCTTAGAGGCTCGTGGTGAGCAGTTCTTC. This codes for CASSLEARGEQFF.

The chain is built from TRBV20-1 and TRBJ2-5; TRBD2 is a possible D gene (5 bases). Deletions cut 0 bases from V and 4 bases from J, with 27 bases between. This CDR3 has 19 amino acids. CDR1 is DFQATT and CDR2 is SNEGSKA in the germline V gene (reference sequence). CDR3 sequence reads: CSARDWGWGRSSAGETQYF. In DNA form, the CDR3 reads TGCAGTGCTAGAGATTGGGGTTGGGGTAGGAGCTCGGCGGGAGAGACCCAGTACTTC.

This clonotype was found many times. The chain has TRBV6-1 and TRBJ1-1; TRBD1 is a possible D gene (5 bases). Looked up from germline, CDR1 is MNHNS and CDR2 is SASEGT. Trimming shortened V by 6 bases and J by 1 base, and 18 bases separated the two germline ends. The CDR3 extends over 16 amino acids. CDR3 bases: TGTGCCAGCAGAAAGGGAATTGTCAGGGAGAACACTGAAGCTTTCTTT. This sequence encodes CASRKGIVRENTEAFF.

This clonotype was detected ten times or more. V gene TRBV21-1 combines with J gene TRBJ1-5; TRBD1, the table's D call, was not compared with the DNA. TRBV21-1 is recorded as a pseudogene. This CDR3 has 15 amino acids. The CDR3 sequence: CASSMGTYSNQPQHF. CDR3 coding DNA: TGTGCCAGCAGCATGGGGACGTATAGCAATCAGCCCCAGCATTTT.

Many counts were recorded for this clonotype. The rearrangement uses TRBV7-9 and TRBJ1-5, with a possible D match to TRBD1 (6 bases). CDR1 is SEHNR and CDR2 is FQNEAQ in the germline V gene (reference sequence). There are 17 residues in the CDR3. The V end lost 5 bases, the J end lost 3 bases, and 20 bases lay between the germline ends. CDR3 residues: CASSKGGLRDINQPQHF. DNA of the CDR3: TGTGCCAGCAGCAAAGGGGGTCTCCGGGACATCAATCAGCCCCAGCATTTT. The variable domain in full, with the rest retrieved from reference TRBV7-9 and TRBJ1-5, is DTGVSQNPRHKITKRGQNVTFRCDPISEHNRLYWYRQTLGQGPEFLTYFQNEAQLEKSRLLSDRFSAERPKGSFSTLEIQRTEQGDSAMYLCASSKGGLRDINQPQHFGDGTRLSIL.

This clonotype showed up many times. V usage is TRBV5-4 and J usage is TRBJ2-7, with 9 bases aligning to TRBD1. This CDR3 is built from 14 residues. Trimming at V came to 5 bases and at J to 6 bases, leaving 9 bases not matched to a gene. Germline V gene lookup returns CDR1 SGHNT and CDR2 YYREEE (reference sequence). The CDR3, as DNA: TGTGCCAGCAGACACGGGGACAGGGCGTCCGAGCAGTACTTC. Translation gives CASRHGDRASEQYF.